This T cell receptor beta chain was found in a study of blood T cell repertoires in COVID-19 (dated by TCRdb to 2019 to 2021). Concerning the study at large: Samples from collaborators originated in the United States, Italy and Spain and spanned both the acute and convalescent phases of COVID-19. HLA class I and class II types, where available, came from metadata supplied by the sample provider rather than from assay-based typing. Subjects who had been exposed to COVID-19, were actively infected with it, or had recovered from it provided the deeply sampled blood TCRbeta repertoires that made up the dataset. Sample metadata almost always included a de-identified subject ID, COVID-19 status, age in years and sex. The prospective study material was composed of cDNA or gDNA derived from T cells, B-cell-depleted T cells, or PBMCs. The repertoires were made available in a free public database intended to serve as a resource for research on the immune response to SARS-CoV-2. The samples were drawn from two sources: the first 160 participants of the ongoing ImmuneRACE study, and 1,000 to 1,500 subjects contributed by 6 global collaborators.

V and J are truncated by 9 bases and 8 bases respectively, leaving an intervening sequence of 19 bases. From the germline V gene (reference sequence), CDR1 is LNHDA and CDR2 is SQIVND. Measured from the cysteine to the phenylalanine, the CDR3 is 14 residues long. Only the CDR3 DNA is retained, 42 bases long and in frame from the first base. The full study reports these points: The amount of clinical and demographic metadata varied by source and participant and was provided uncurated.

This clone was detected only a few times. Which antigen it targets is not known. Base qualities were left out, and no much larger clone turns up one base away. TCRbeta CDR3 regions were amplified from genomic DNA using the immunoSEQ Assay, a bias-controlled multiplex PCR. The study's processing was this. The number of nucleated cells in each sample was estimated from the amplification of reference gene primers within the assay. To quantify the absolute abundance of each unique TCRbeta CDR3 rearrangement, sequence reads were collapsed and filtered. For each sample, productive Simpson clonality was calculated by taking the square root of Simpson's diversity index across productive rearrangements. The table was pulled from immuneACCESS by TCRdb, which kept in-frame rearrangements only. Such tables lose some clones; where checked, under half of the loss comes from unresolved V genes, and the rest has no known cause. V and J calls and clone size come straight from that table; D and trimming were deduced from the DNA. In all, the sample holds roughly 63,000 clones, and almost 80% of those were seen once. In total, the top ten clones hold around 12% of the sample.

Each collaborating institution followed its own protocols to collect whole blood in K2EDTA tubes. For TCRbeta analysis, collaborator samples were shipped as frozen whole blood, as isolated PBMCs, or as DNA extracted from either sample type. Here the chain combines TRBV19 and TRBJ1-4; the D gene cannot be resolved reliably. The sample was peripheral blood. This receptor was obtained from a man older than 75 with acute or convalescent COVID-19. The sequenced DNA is TGTGCCAGCACGGTGGGGAGGAATGAAGAAAAACTGTTTTTT. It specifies CASTVGRNEEKLFF.